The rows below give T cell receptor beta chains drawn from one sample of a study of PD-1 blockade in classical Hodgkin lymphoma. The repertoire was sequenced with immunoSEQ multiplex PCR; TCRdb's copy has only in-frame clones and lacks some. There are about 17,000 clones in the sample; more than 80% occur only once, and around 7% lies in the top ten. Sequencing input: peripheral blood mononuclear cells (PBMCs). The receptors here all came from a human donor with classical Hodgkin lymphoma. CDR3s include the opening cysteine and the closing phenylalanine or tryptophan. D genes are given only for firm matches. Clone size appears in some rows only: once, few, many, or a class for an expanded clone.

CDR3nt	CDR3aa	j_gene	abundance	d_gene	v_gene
TGTGCCAGCAGCGGCTGGGGGGACTTCAGCACAGATACGCAGTATTTT	CASSGWGDFSTDTQYF	TRBJ2-3	.	.	TRBV5-5
TGCGCCAGCAGCCGAATTCGGGGGATCTATGGCTACACCTTC	CASSRIRGIYGYTF	TRBJ1-2	.	.	TRBV4-1
TGTACCAGCACCGGACAGGGGGTAACTAATGAAAAACTGTTTTTT	CTSTGQGVTNEKLFF	TRBJ1-4	.	TRBD1	TRBV2
TGTGCCAGCAGCTCCGGCCTAGGGGGAGAGACCCAGTACTTC	CASSSGLGGETQYF	TRBJ2-5	.	.	TRBV11-2
TGCAGCGTTGAAACCGATCTTTTCTCTGGCTACACCTTC	CSVETDLFSGYTF	TRBJ1-2	.	.	TRBV29-1
TGTGCCTGCTCCCCGGGACGGATGAACACTGAAGCTTTCTTT	CACSPGRMNTEAFF	TRBJ1-1	once	.	TRBV30
TGTGCCAGCGGTGGGTTCTACGAGCAGTACTTC	CASGGFYEQYF	TRBJ2-7	.	.	TRBV6-5
TGTGCCAGCAGCTTAGCTCAGAACAGGGGGTTGTGGGAGACCCAGTACTTC	CASSLAQNRGLWETQYF	TRBJ2-5	.	TRBD1	TRBV11-2
TGTGCCAGCAGAAGTTCAGGCCGCCCGCCCCAAGAGACCCAGTACTTC	CASRSSGRPPQETQYF	TRBJ2-5	.	.	TRBV19
TGTGCCAGCAGTGAATCGGTAGGGTCTAGGGATGAGCAGTTCTTC	CASSESVGSRDEQFF	TRBJ2-1	once	.	TRBV25-1
TGTGCCAGCAGTTACTCGTGGTACGGCTACACCTTC	CASSYSWYGYTF	TRBJ1-2	.	.	TRBV6-6
TGTGCCAGCAGCCACCGGGACAGACTAAACTATGGCTACACCTTC	CASSHRDRLNYGYTF	TRBJ1-2	.	TRBD1	TRBV7-9
TGTGCCAGCAGCGAAAAAGGTGGCTATGGCTACACCTTC	CASSEKGGYGYTF	TRBJ1-2	.	.	TRBV6-5
TGTGCCAGCAGGGGGGTAGGCTACTATGGCTACACCTTC	CASRGVGYYGYTF	TRBJ1-2	once	.	TRBV5-4
TGTGCCAGCAGTTACAATACAGGGGGCTCTTCACCCCTCCACTTT	CASSYNTGGSSPLHF	TRBJ1-6	.	TRBD1	TRBV6-5
TGTGCCAGCAGTTGGGACAGGGGGCCCTCCTACGAGCAGTACTTC	CASSWDRGPSYEQYF	TRBJ2-7	.	TRBD1	TRBV6-5
TGTGCCAGCAGCTTAGAGTCTGCTAGCGGGAACACCGGGGAGCTGTTTTTT	CASSLESASGNTGELFF	TRBJ2-2	.	TRBD2	TRBV7-6
TGTGCCAGCAGTGCCACCCAGGGCCGGAATTACGAGCAGTACTTC	CASSATQGRNYEQYF	TRBJ2-7	.	.	TRBV6-1
TGTGCCAGCAGCGTAGATGATAGCAATCAGCCCCAGCATTTT	CASSVDDSNQPQHF	TRBJ1-5	.	.	TRBV11-2
TGTGCCAGCAGCGAACAGGAGAATCAGCCCCAGCATTTT	CASSEQENQPQHF	TRBJ1-5	.	.	TRBV27
TGTGCCAGCAGCCAAGACAGGGGAGGTTTTACTGAAGCTTTCTTT	CASSQDRGGFTEAFF	TRBJ1-1	.	TRBD1	TRBV5-4
TGTGCCAGAAGCTTGGGACAGGGGCCTCCTTTTTTATACGAGCAGTACTTC	CARSLGQGPPFLYEQYF	TRBJ2-7	.	TRBD1	TRBV5-3
TGTGCCAGCAGTTCAGGGCGGACTAGCGGGAGGTACGAGCAGTACTTC	CASSSGRTSGRYEQYF	TRBJ2-7	.	TRBD2	TRBV7-4
TGTGCCAGTAGTATGGGCCCCGAGGGGACCCAGTACTTC	CASSMGPEGTQYF	TRBJ2-5	.	.	TRBV19
TGCGCCAGCCGGGGACAGGGGGAGGGCGAGCAGTACTTC	CASRGQGEGEQYF	TRBJ2-7	.	TRBD1	TRBV10-2
TGTGCCAGCAGCGTAGGGCTCTCCCAAGGGGACAATGAGCAGTTCTTC	CASSVGLSQGDNEQFF	TRBJ2-1	.	.	TRBV9
TGTGCCAACAGTTCGCGGGCAGGAGGCCTAACCGGGGAGCTGTTTTTT	CANSSRAGGLTGELFF	TRBJ2-2	.	.	TRBV5-4
TGCGCCAGCAGTAGCTTAAGCTCCTACGAGCAGTACTTC	CASSSLSSYEQYF	TRBJ2-7	.	.	TRBV10-2
TGTGCCAGCAGTGACTCGCCGGGCTCTGGGGCCAACGTCCTGACTTTC	CASSDSPGSGANVLTF	TRBJ2-6	.	.	TRBV6-4
TGTGCCAGCAGAGGGGGGACAGGGAGCACTGAAGCTTTCTTT	CASRGGTGSTEAFF	TRBJ1-1	.	TRBD1	TRBV25-1
TGTGCCAGCAATCCTGGGGGCGAGCAGTACTTC	CASNPGGEQYF	TRBJ2-7	.	.	TRBV2
TGCAGTGCTGACGGGAAGACCCAGTACTTC	CSADGKTQYF	TRBJ2-5	.	.	TRBV20-1
TGCGCCAGCAGCCCCGGACTATCCTACACCGGGGAGCTGTTTTTT	CASSPGLSYTGELFF	TRBJ2-2	.	.	TRBV4-1
TGTGCCAGCGGAGAGAGGCGGACTTACAAAAACATTCAGTACTTC	CASGERRTYKNIQYF	TRBJ2-4	once	.	TRBV2
TGTGCCAGCAGTTACTCTGTAGCGGGAGGACAAGAGACCCAGTACTTC	CASSYSVAGGQETQYF	TRBJ2-5	.	TRBD2	TRBV6-5
TGTGCCAGCAGCTTGGGGCTTCAGCCCCAGCATTTT	CASSLGLQPQHF	TRBJ1-5	once	.	TRBV5-8
TGCAGCGTTGGGAGTACTAATCAGCCCCAGCATTTT	CSVGSTNQPQHF	TRBJ1-5	.	.	TRBV29-1
TGTGCCAGCAGCTTAGTCGACCTAGCGAGCACCGGGGAGCTGTTTTTT	CASSLVDLASTGELFF	TRBJ2-2	.	.	TRBV7-9
TGTGCCAGCGCGGGAGCGGAATACAATGAGCAGTTCTTC	CASAGAEYNEQFF	TRBJ2-1	.	TRBD2	TRBV6-1
TGTGCCAGCAGTGGCCCTGGGACAGGGAACAATCAGCCCCAGCATTTT	CASSGPGTGNNQPQHF	TRBJ1-5	few	TRBD1	TRBV6-1
TGCAGTGCCCCTCGTGGAGGGGAGCTGTTTTTT	CSAPRGGELFF	TRBJ2-2	.	.	TRBV20-1
TGTGCCAGCAGCTTACGGGACACCAGACTCGATGGCTACACCTTC	CASSLRDTRLDGYTF	TRBJ1-2	.	.	TRBV7-9
TGTGCCAGCAGCCCTAGTGGGGGGCTAGGGACCCAGTACTTC	CASSPSGGLGTQYF	TRBJ2-5	.	.	TRBV7-2
TGTGCCTGGAGTAGCGGGGTCAATCAGCCCCAGCATTTT	CAWSSGVNQPQHF	TRBJ1-5	.	.	TRBV30
TGTGCCAGCAGTGACCAGCCCTCCTCCTACGAGCAGTACTTC	CASSDQPSSYEQYF	TRBJ2-7	.	.	TRBV2
TGCGCCAGCAGCCAAGCTTTAGGTGGAAGCACAGATACGCAGTATTTT	CASSQALGGSTDTQYF	TRBJ2-3	.	.	TRBV4-1